One T cell receptor (beta chain) is described in this entry. The method was immunoSEQ multiplex PCR; TCRdb's version includes in-frame clones alone and lacks a portion of them. The sample has 130,000 to 150,000 clones, 88% seen once; the top ten hold 1.2%. The V gene lost 2 bases and the J gene lost 0 bases, with 5 bases spanning the gap. CDR3 length equals 14 residues. From germline, CDR1 is MNHEY and CDR2 SVGEGT. The record originates from a study of blood T cell repertoires in COVID-19. Overall study context: The study drew acute and convalescent COVID-19 samples from the United States, Italy and Spain.

Participants spanned ages about 18 to 90 years and resided in 20 to 30 US areas. Grouping used clinical history reported by participants in a survey and questionnaire. The source of this sequence is a woman aged 30 to 39 with acute COVID-19. The sequencing sample was made of PBMCs or T cells enriched from blood (not recorded which). The chain joins TRBV6-2 or TRBV6-3 to TRBJ2-1; unclear D gene. CDR3 nucleotides: TGTGCCAGCAGTTACGGAGTCTCCTACAATGAGCAGTTCTTC. Translation: CASSYGVSYNEQFF.